Presented here are 24 T cell receptor beta chains from one specimen sequenced in a study of graft-versus-host responses after intestinal transplantation. Produced via immunoSEQ multiplex PCR; TCRdb's table is partial and in-frame only. Seen here are just under 90,000 clones, about four fifths observed once, and the top ten hold 17%. Antigens of these TCRs are unknown. The material sequenced was unstimulated CD8+ T cells sorted from spleen or lymph node cells, taken before intestinal transplant. The receptors derive from a human donor who received an intestinal transplant.

CDR3 nucleotides: TGTGCCAGCAGTTTTAGTTATGAGACAAACTCCTACGAGCAGTACTTC. Translating it yields CASSFSYETNSYEQYF. This chain connects TRBV28 to TRBJ2-7; D is uncertain. CDR1 MDHEN and CDR2 SYDVKM come from the germline V gene. V was shortened by 3 bases and J by 0 bases, with 15 bases between the two germline ends. CDR3 length: 16 amino acids. The whole variable domain, filled in from reference TRBV28 and TRBJ2-7, reads DVKVTQSSRYLVKRTGEKVFLECVQDMDHENMFWYRQDPGLGLRLIYFSYDVKMKEKGDIPEGYSVSREKKERFSLILESASTNQTSMYLCASSFSYETNSYEQYFGPGTRLTVT.

This clone has a single count. The chain joins TRBV7-6 to TRBJ2-3; the D call may be TRBD1 or TRBD2 (6 bases each). CDR1 is SGHVS and CDR2 is FNYEAQ in the germline V gene. Trimming pared 3 bases from V and 1 base from J, leaving 11 bases between. This CDR3 has 15 residues. The DNA for the CDR3 is TGTGCCAGCAGCTTGTCAAGGGGGGGCACAGATACGCAGTATTTT. It translates to CASSLSRGGTDTQYF.

This clone came up a few times. This chain connects TRBV4-1 to TRBJ2-1; 10 bases are shared with TRBD2. Germline-derived CDR1 and CDR2 are MGHRA and YSYEKL. V was pared by 4 bases and J by 0 bases, with 0 bases of the junction left unmatched. This CDR3 comprises 15 residues. In DNA, the CDR3 is TGCGCCAGCAGCCCTAGCGGGGGCTCCTACAATGAGCAGTTCTTC. The encoded protein is CASSPSGGSYNEQFF.

This clone was seen only a few times. The rearrangement links TRBV6-1 to TRBJ1-6, with 7 bases lining up with TRBD1. This CDR3 comprises 14 residues. Trimming took 4 bases from V and 7 from J; bases not matched to a gene: 4. Germline assignment: CDR1 MNHNS and CDR2 SASEGT. CDR3 sequence (DNA): TGTGCCAGCAGTGGACAGGGAGGGAATTCACCCCTCCACTTT. Translated: CASSGQGGNSPLHF.

The chain recombines TRBV5-1 with TRBJ2-4, with D hard to call. Per germline, CDR1 SGHRS and CDR2 YFSETQ. Trimming left V 5 bases short and J 3 bases short, with 12 bases between. The CDR3 spans 14 residues. The chain's CDR3 is CASRFGPNKNIQYF. The CDR3 DNA reads as TGCGCCAGCAGGTTTGGACCTAACAAAAACATTCAGTACTTC.

The chain uses TRBV28 and TRBJ1-2, with D unclear. The CDR3 contains 13 residues. Trimming left V 3 bases short and J 5 bases short, with 10 bases between. Germline CDR1 and CDR2: MDHEN and SYDVKM. This CDR3 reads CASSLAGTYGYTF. The DNA of the CDR3 is TGTGCCAGCAGTTTGGCAGGAACTTATGGCTACACCTTC.

In this sample, this clone turned up once. The rearrangement links TRBV21-1 to TRBJ2-7; the DNA was not compared with TRBD1, the D call given in the table. TRBV21-1 is termed a pseudogene. The CDR3 has 17 amino acids. CDR3 nucleotide sequence: TGTGCCAGCAGCAAGAGTTCACCGGGACACAGGAACTACGAGCAGTACTTC. Protein: CASSKSSPGHRNYEQYF.

This sequence joins TRBV2 and TRBJ1-2; 10 positions match TRBD1. This CDR3 comprises 12 residues. Germline V CDR1 and CDR2: SNHLY, FYNNEI. V was clipped by 6 bases and J by 6 bases; unmatched bases: 1. The CDR3 bases are TGTGCCAGCAGCGGGACAGGGGATGGCTACACCTTC. It translates to CASSGTGDGYTF. The variable domain in full, with the rest retrieved from reference TRBV2 and TRBJ1-2, is EPEVTQTPSHQVTQMGQEVILRCVPISNHLYFYWYRQILGQKVEFLVSFYNNEISEKSEIFDDQFSVERPDGSNFTLKIRSTKLEDSAMYFCASSGTGDGYTFGSGTRLTVV.

V gene TRBV21-1 combines with J gene TRBJ2-1; whether TRBD2, the table's D call, matches the DNA was not checked. TRBV21-1 is described as a pseudogene. The CDR3 covers 13 residues. CDR3 sequence (DNA): TGTGCCAGGAGCGGGAGATCCTACAATGAGCAGTTCTTC. Its protein product is CARSGRSYNEQFF.

V is TRBV9 and J is TRBJ2-5; D gene unclear. Looked up from germline, CDR1 is SGDLS and CDR2 is YYNGEE. V lost 4 bases to trimming and J lost 5 bases, with 9 bases between them. This CDR3 comprises 12 residues. CDR3: CASSSQGETQYF. DNA for the CDR3: TGTGCCAGCAGCTCCCAAGGGGAGACCCAGTACTTC.

This chain links TRBV10-3 with TRBJ2-7; D tentatively fits TRBD1 or TRBD2 (6 bases each). CDR1 is ENHRY, CDR2 SYGVKD, per germline. This CDR3 is 13 amino acids long. Trimming shortened V by 11 bases and J by 3 bases, and 17 bases separated the two germline ends. CDR3 sequence: CALQGEDSYEQYF. The CDR3 DNA reads TGTGCCTTACAAGGGGAGGACAGCTACGAGCAGTACTTC.

The genes are TRBV19 and TRBJ1-1, with a possible D match to TRBD1 (5 bases). The V gene's germline CDR1 is LNHDA and CDR2 SQIVND (reference sequence). V lost 3 bases, J lost 4 bases, and 9 bases lay in between. The CDR3 is 13 amino acids. CDR3 bases: TGTGCCAGTAGTATCAAGGGGAGCACTGAAGCTTTCTTT. Translated: CASSIKGSTEAFF.

The V call is TRBV7-3, the J call TRBJ1-5; 9 bases match TRBD1. This CDR3 is built from 21 residues. The germline V gene encodes CDR1 SGHTA and CDR2 FQGTGA. V gave up 5 bases and J gave up 10 bases; unmatched junction bases: 30. This chain's CDR3 is CASSRDRDFPHSPPSISPQHF. The CDR3, as DNA: TGTGCCAGCAGCCGGGACAGGGACTTTCCCCACTCACCCCCTTCAATCAGCCCCCAGCATTTT.

This chain uses TRBV6-6 with TRBJ1-3, with 9 bases that match TRBD1. The CDR3 contains 14 residues. Germline values: CDR1 MNHNY, CDR2 SVGAGI (reference sequence). The J segment lost 8 bases and the V segment lost 7 bases, leaving 9 bases of the junction unmatched. The CDR3 reads CASTRDRVVDTIYF. DNA of the CDR3: TGTGCCAGCACACGGGACAGGGTAGTGGACACCATATATTTT.

This rearrangement joins TRBV6-4 to TRBJ2-3; 7 bases are a match to TRBD2. V was pared by 3 bases and J by 2 bases, with 5 bases of the junction left unmatched. The V gene's germline CDR1 is MRHNA and CDR2 SNTAGT. The CDR3 loop spans 15 amino acids. The CDR3 DNA sequence: TGTGCCAGCAGTGAAGAGCGGGGCCCCACAGATACGCAGTATTTT. This translates into CASSEERGPTDTQYF.

J is TRBJ1-3 and V is TRBV11-2; D is undetermined. V gave up 1 base and J gave up 0 bases, with 7 bases separating them. The germline gives CDR1 SGHAT, CDR2 FQNNGV. The CDR3 covers 15 residues. CDR3 nucleotide sequence: TGTGCCAGCAGCTTAGCTCCCTTCTCTGGAAACACCATATATTTT. It translates to CASSLAPFSGNTIYF.

This chain joins TRBV4-2 and TRBJ2-2, with 11 bases matching TRBD2. CDR1 and CDR2 from the germline V gene are LGHNA and YNFKEQ. V was clipped by 0 bases and J by 5 bases; unmatched bases: 8. This CDR3 contains 18 residues. The CDR3 protein is CASSQDSLAGDRTGELFF. The CDR3 DNA sequence: TGTGCCAGCAGCCAAGACTCACTAGCGGGAGATAGAACCGGGGAGCTGTTTTTT.

The chain has TRBV19 and TRBJ2-3; D might be TRBD1 (6 bases). Looked up from germline, CDR1 is LNHDA and CDR2 is SQIVND (reference sequence). Trimming shortened V by 5 bases and J by 2 bases, and 14 bases separated the two germline ends. The CDR3 runs to 15 residues. In nucleotides, the CDR3 is TGTGCCAGTAGTCCAACAGGGATCTTCACAGATACGCAGTATTTT. Its protein product is CASSPTGIFTDTQYF. The full variable domain, its missing parts supplied by reference TRBV19 and TRBJ2-3, is DGGITQSPKYLFRKEGQNVTLSCEQNLNHDAMYWYRQDPGQGLRLIYYSQIVNDFQKGDIAEGYSVSREKKESFPLTVTSAQKNPTAFYLCASSPTGIFTDTQYFGPGTRLTVL.

The chain employs TRBV30 and TRBJ1-6; no definite D call. Germline CDR1 is GTSNPN and CDR2 is SVGIG (reference sequence). CDR3 length equals 16 residues. Trimming stripped 0 bases from V and 3 bases from J, with 12 bases between. The CDR3 sequence: CAWSVTEAYYNSPLHF. In nucleotides, the CDR3 is TGTGCCTGGAGTGTGACGGAGGCCTACTATAATTCACCCCTCCACTTT. Based on the CDR3 plus reference TRBV30 and TRBJ1-6, the full variable domain is SQTIHQWPATLVQPVGSPLSLECTVEGTSNPNLYWYRQAAGRGLQLLFYSVGIGQISSEVPQNLSASRPQDRQFILSSKKLLLSDSGFYLCAWSVTEAYYNSPLHFGNGTRLTVT.

The chain joins TRBV27 to TRBJ2-7; either TRBD1 or TRBD2 may fit D (6 bases each). Germline V gene sequence: CDR1 MNHEY, CDR2 SMNVEV (reference sequence). The V and J ends lost 4 bases and 2 bases respectively, with 21 bases between them. This CDR3 has 17 residues. The CDR3 region is CASSSGRWLGGTYEQYF. CDR3 coding DNA: TGTGCCAGCAGTTCAGGCCGGTGGCTGGGGGGCACCTACGAGCAGTACTTC.

The V call is TRBV30, the J call TRBJ2-1; 7 nucleotides line up with TRBD2. The CDR3 covers 15 residues. Germline CDR1 is GTSNPN and CDR2 is SVGIG (reference sequence). Trimming at V came to 5 bases and at J to 6 bases, leaving 13 bases not matched to a gene. The DNA of the CDR3 is TGTGCCTGGGAGATAGGGGCGGGCGGGGGCAATGAGCAGTTCTTC. Amino acid sequence: CAWEIGAGGGNEQFF.

This chain links TRBV28 with TRBJ2-5, with D tentatively TRBD2 (5 bases). The CDR3 spans 16 residues. V lost 0 bases and J lost 5, with 16 bases in between. Germline CDR1 is MDHEN and CDR2 is SYDVKM. CDR3: CASSLWGSLVYETQYF. The DNA for the CDR3 is TGTGCCAGCAGTTTATGGGGGAGTCTGGTTTACGAGACCCAGTACTTC.

The chain employs TRBV6-1 and TRBJ2-1; 10 nucleotides align to TRBD2. Per germline, CDR1 MNHNS and CDR2 SASEGT. CDR3 length: 14 amino acids. The CDR3 sequence is CATTSGGAVNEQFF. In nucleotides, the CDR3 is TGTGCTACTACCAGCGGGGGGGCCGTCAATGAGCAGTTCTTC.

J is TRBJ1-1 and V is TRBV2; D might be TRBD1 (5 bases). Germline V gene data show CDR1 as SNHLY and CDR2 as FYNNEI. The CDR3 has 12 amino acids. V was pared by 1 base and J by 11 bases, with 11 bases between. The CDR3 here is CASSEGQGKAFF. The CDR3 nucleotides are TGTGCCAGCAGTGAAGGTCAGGGAAAGGCTTTCTTT.